This T cell receptor beta chain was obtained from a study of blood T cell repertoires in COVID-19. Study-level background: Italy, Spain and the United States were the sources of the convalescent and acute COVID-19 samples.

This clone was seen once. The protocol was immunoSEQ multiplex PCR, while the TCRdb copy is restricted to in-frame clones and leaves out a portion. The table lists approximately 150,000 clones, 80% to 85% of them singletons. Trimming took 0 bases from V and 1 from J; bases not matched to a gene: 2. The CDR3 length is 15 residues. The germline V gene has CDR1 SGHRS and CDR2 YFSETQ. The chain uses TRBV5-1 and TRBJ2-7; 9 bases line up with TRBD1. The sample comprised peripheral blood. The sequence was obtained from a man aged 65-85 years with active or convalescent COVID-19. The CDR3 coding sequence is TGCGCCAGCAGCTTGGCGGACAGGGGATCCTACGAGCAGTACTTC. Protein: CASSLADRGSYEQYF.